This T cell receptor beta chain was recorded in a study of identical twins. Template switching supplied a universal primer site; unique molecular identifiers were carried on the cDNA. One entry per CDR3 protein results from TCRdb running MiXCR on the 5' RACE reads. Of approximately 690,000 distinct CDR3 sequences in the sample, 5.5% to 7.5% were seen once. Findings and caveats of the study: Memory repertoires lacked the insertion deficit that abundant cord blood beta clonotypes showed.

The V gene's germline CDR1 is MNHEY and CDR2 SVGEGT. This CDR3 spans 15 amino acids. The V end was cut by 2 bases, the J end by 0 bases, with 8 bases between. This clonotype was seen more than once but under ten times. Antigen specificity is unknown. The sequenced sample consisted of naive T cells sorted from blood. The rearrangement uses TRBV6-2 or TRBV6-3 and TRBJ2-1; D uncertain. The receptor's source is a man younger than 30 in good health. The CDR3 loop is CASSYRTSSYNEQFF. The CDR3 DNA reads as TGTGCCAGCAGTTACCGGACCAGCTCCTACAATGAGCAGTTCTTC.